This entry lists 31 T cell receptor beta chains sequenced from one sample in a study of blood T cell repertoires in COVID-19. Clones were read by immunoSEQ multiplex PCR, and TCRdb kept only the in-frame ones, dropping some. Of 250,000 to 300,000 clones in the sample, around 90% are singletons; the top ten hold under 2.5%. The sample was peripheral blood. The receptor source for this set is a woman aged 55-75 years with COVID-19, enrolled during active disease.

V gene TRBV21-1 combines with J gene TRBJ1-5. TRBV21-1 corresponds to a pseudogene. The CDR3 totals 13 residues. In nucleotides, the CDR3 is TGTGCCAGCATCAGCGATAGCAATCAGCCCCAGCATTTT. Amino acids: CASISDSNQPQHF.

The chain recombines TRBV10-3 with TRBJ2-1; tentatively, D is TRBD2 (5 bases). Germline V gene sequence: CDR1 ENHRY, CDR2 SYGVKD. The CDR3 is 13 amino acids. Trimming cost V 7 bases and J 6 bases, with 13 bases left between them. CDR3 in amino acids: CAIKGVSVNEQFF. CDR3 in DNA: TGTGCCATCAAAGGAGTTAGCGTCAATGAGCAGTTCTTC.

The gene calls are TRBV7-2 and TRBJ2-3; 7 bases line up with TRBD2. V was clipped by 2 bases and J by 6 bases; unmatched bases: 14. The CDR3 length is 17 residues. The germline V gene encodes CDR1 SGHTA and CDR2 FQGNSA. CDR3 loop: CASSLRRRGSPSDTQYF. The CDR3 bases are TGTGCCAGCAGCTTAAGGCGGCGGGGGAGCCCTTCGGATACGCAGTATTTT.

J is TRBJ2-5 and V is TRBV27; D gene ambiguous. The CDR3 covers 13 residues. Germline-derived CDR1 and CDR2 are MNHEY and SMNVEV (reference sequence). V lost 0 bases and J 5 bases, leaving 7 bases between the germline ends. The CDR3, as DNA: TGTGCCAGCAGTTTATCCCCCCGGGAGACCCAGTACTTC. The encoded protein is CASSLSPRETQYF.

The J gene is TRBJ1-6, the V gene TRBV19; 7 bases agree with TRBD1. V gave up 6 bases and J gave up 13 bases; unmatched junction bases: 6. CDR1 LNHDA and CDR2 SQIVND come from the germline V gene (reference sequence). The CDR3 sequence is 12 residues long. CDR3 nucleotide sequence: TGTGCCAGTAGGTCGGACAGGTTCCCCCTCCACTTT. Protein: CASRSDRFPLHF.

V usage is TRBV30 and J usage is TRBJ1-2; 8 bases agree with TRBD1. This CDR3 spans 15 amino acids. J gave up 7 bases and V 8 bases, and 18 bases lay outside the gene matches. Germline-derived CDR1 and CDR2 are GTSNPN and SVGIG (reference sequence). The CDR3 region has the DNA TGTGCCGGAACCGGGACAGGAAAGAAGATTGGTGGCTACACCTTC. Translation gives CAGTGTGKKIGGYTF. Combining the CDR3 with reference TRBV30 and TRBJ1-2 gives the whole variable domain SQTIHQWPATLVQPVGSPLSLECTVEGTSNPNLYWYRQAAGRGLQLLFYSVGIGQISSEVPQNLSASRPQDRQFILSSKKLLLSDSGFYLCAGTGTGKKIGGYTFGSGTRLTVV.

This chain uses TRBV7-3 with TRBJ2-5, with D perhaps TRBD1 (5 bases). CDR1 is SGHTA and CDR2 is FQGTGA in the germline V gene. The V end was cut by 0 bases, the J end by 4 bases, with 6 bases between. This CDR3 is 13 amino acids long. The CDR3 region is CASSLTQGETQYF. CDR3 nucleotides: TGTGCCAGCAGCTTAACCCAGGGAGAGACCCAGTACTTC.

V is TRBV5-8 and J is TRBJ1-2; 9 bases match TRBD1. The CDR3 has 14 residues. Germline values: CDR1 SGHTS, CDR2 YDEGEE. V lost 1 base to trimming and J lost 7 bases; unmatched junction nucleotides: 5. DNA of the CDR3: TGTGCCAGCAGCTTGAGTGGGACAGGGCTTGGCTACACCTTC. This codes for CASSLSGTGLGYTF.

This chain uses TRBV7-2 with TRBJ2-3, with 10 nucleotides matching TRBD1. Germline lookup yields CDR1 SGHTA and CDR2 FQGNSA. The CDR3 length is 16 residues. V lost 5 bases to trimming and J lost 5 bases; unmatched junction nucleotides: 10. CDR3 residues: CASSPSPTGGLDTQYF. CDR3 nucleotide sequence: TGTGCCAGCAGCCCATCCCCGACAGGGGGCCTAGATACGCAGTATTTT.

The sample holds a few counts of this clone. V usage is TRBV10-3 and J usage is TRBJ1-1; D is unresolved. The V end lost 4 bases, the J end lost 1 base, and 7 bases lay between the germline ends. This CDR3 has 13 amino acids. Looked up from germline, CDR1 is ENHRY and CDR2 is SYGVKD. The CDR3 region is CAISVGSNTEAFF. The CDR3 DNA sequence: TGTGCCATCAGTGTCGGGTCGAACACTGAAGCTTTCTTT.

The rearrangement joins TRBV7-9 to TRBJ1-3; no reliable D call. The V end lost 6 bases, the J end lost 0 bases, and 15 bases lay between the germline ends. Looked up from germline, CDR1 is SEHNR and CDR2 is FQNEAQ (reference sequence). The CDR3 is 16 residues long. Here the CDR3 reads CASRAYQKDSGNTIYF. CDR3 coding DNA: TGTGCCAGCAGGGCATACCAGAAAGACTCTGGAAACACCATATATTTT.

The V gene is TRBV15, the J gene TRBJ1-2, with 9 bases aligning to TRBD1. With 4 bases clipped from V and 3 bases from J, the junction kept 3 bases outside the gene matches. The CDR3 contains 14 residues. Germline V lookup: CDR1 LNHNV, CDR2 YYDKDF (reference sequence). The CDR3 coding sequence is TGTGCCACCAGCACCGACAGGGGGGACTATGGCTACACCTTC. Its translation: CATSTDRGDYGYTF.

This chain joins TRBV7-3 and TRBJ2-1; possibly TRBD1 for D (5 bases). The V end was cut by 3 bases, the J end by 3 bases, with 9 bases between. CDR3 length equals 14 residues. Germline assignment: CDR1 SGHTA and CDR2 FQGTGA. Here the CDR3 reads CASSFDRNYNEQFF. For the CDR3, the DNA is TGTGCCAGCAGCTTCGACAGAAACTACAATGAGCAGTTCTTC. Full variable domain (outside the CDR3, taken from reference TRBV7-3 and TRBJ2-1): GAGVSQTPSNKVTEKGKYVELRCDPISGHTALYWYRQSLGQGPEFLIYFQGTGAADDSGLPNDRFFAVRPEGSVSTLKIQRTERGDSAVYLCASSFDRNYNEQFFGPGTRLTVL.

The chain employs TRBV7-2 and TRBJ2-5, with a possible D match to TRBD2 (5 bases). The CDR3 spans 15 residues. In germline, CDR1 is SGHTA, CDR2 FQGNSA. V was shortened by 4 bases and J by 1 base, with 13 bases between the two germline ends. In DNA form, the CDR3 reads TGTGCCAGCAGCTCAGGAGCGGTATCCCAAGAGACCCAGTACTTC. Protein sequence: CASSSGAVSQETQYF.

The chain joins TRBV6-2 or TRBV6-3 to TRBJ1-3; D unresolved. V shed 6 bases and J shed 0 bases, with 9 bases lying between them. This CDR3 region has 14 residues. CDR1 and CDR2 from the germline V gene are MNHEY and SVGEGT. The CDR3 loop is CASSPPGSGNTIYF. The CDR3 DNA is TGTGCCAGCAGCCCCCCCGGCTCTGGAAACACCATATATTTT.

CDR3 in amino acids: CASSPTPGTEAFF. DNA of the CDR3: TGTGCCAGCTCACCAACCCCAGGCACTGAAGCTTTCTTT. The J gene is TRBJ1-1, the V gene TRBV18; D remains ambiguous. V shed 2 bases and J shed 4 bases, with 8 bases lying between them. Germline loops: CDR1 KGHSH, CDR2 LQKENI. The CDR3 is 13 amino acids.

The chain employs TRBV6-2 or TRBV6-3 and TRBJ1-5, with D perhaps matching TRBD1 (5 bases). Germline values: CDR1 MNHEY, CDR2 SVGEGT. CDR3 length: 15 amino acids. The V end lost 4 bases, the J end lost 1 base, and 11 bases lay between the germline ends. The CDR3 coding sequence is TGTGCCAGCAGTTCCGTACGGGGGAGCAATCAGCCCCAGCATTTT. Protein product: CASSSVRGSNQPQHF.

This clone was seen a few times. V and J are TRBV5-4 and TRBJ1-1; D unclear. The germline gives CDR1 SGHNT, CDR2 YYREEE (reference sequence). This CDR3 spans 14 amino acids. The germline V and J ends were trimmed by 4 bases and 4 bases, with 14 bases remaining between them. Here the CDR3 DNA reads TGTGCCAGCAGCCCTCCTTCCCCGGGCACTGAAGCTTTCTTT. This translates into CASSPPSPGTEAFF.

The V call is TRBV6-5, the J call TRBJ1-1; D possibly corresponds to TRBD1 (6 bases). CDR3 length: 12 amino acids. The V gene's germline CDR1 is MNHEY and CDR2 SVGAGI. Trimming cost V 6 bases and J 7 bases, with 12 bases left between them. DNA for the CDR3: TGTGCCAGCAGCCGGGGGGCCGGTGAAGCTTTCTTT. It codes for CASSRGAGEAFF.

This sequence joins TRBV6-2 or TRBV6-3 and TRBJ1-6, with 9 nucleotides matching TRBD1. Germline loops: CDR1 MNHEY, CDR2 SVGEGT. V trimming: 6 bases; J trimming: 15 bases; junction bases outside the gene matches: 12. This CDR3 comprises 14 residues. The CDR3 nucleotides read TGTGCCAGCAGCTCATCCTTGACAGGGGGAAACCTCCACTTT. Translation gives CASSSSLTGGNLHF.

The rearrangement links TRBV6-5 to TRBJ1-1, with a possible D match to TRBD1 (6 bases). Trimming left V 0 bases short and J 6 bases short, with 11 bases between. Germline V gene sequence: CDR1 MNHEY, CDR2 SVGAGI. This CDR3 has 14 residues. The CDR3 region has the DNA TGTGCCAGCAGTTACTCGACAGGAGGCTCTGAAGCTTTCTTT. This sequence encodes CASSYSTGGSEAFF.

In its sample, this clone was seen a few times. V and J are TRBV19 and TRBJ1-2; TRBD1 aligns across 7 bases. After removal of 4 bases from V and 5 bases from J, the junction contained 10 bases not matched to a gene. CDR1 is LNHDA, CDR2 SQIVND, per germline (reference sequence). This CDR3 spans 15 amino acids. The CDR3: CASSTLGQEPYGYTF. The CDR3, as DNA: TGTGCCAGTAGTACCCTAGGACAGGAACCATATGGCTACACCTTC.

The chain is built from TRBV5-4 and TRBJ2-1; TRBD2 aligns across 15 bases. Germline-derived CDR1 and CDR2 are SGHNT and YYREEE (reference sequence). The CDR3 covers 18 residues. V dropped 4 bases and J dropped 2; count of bases not matched to a gene: 7. The CDR3 nucleotides read TGTGCCAGCAGCCCGGGACTAGCGGGGGGTTCTGCCTACAATGAGCAGTTCTTC. Translation gives CASSPGLAGGSAYNEQFF. Filled out from reference TRBV5-4 and TRBJ2-1, the complete variable domain reads ETGVTQSPTHLIKTRGQQVTLRCSSQSGHNTVSWYQQALGQGPQFIFQYYREEENGRGNFPPRFSGLQFPNYSSELNVNALELDDSALYLCASSPGLAGGSAYNEQFFGPGTRLTVL.

The gene calls are TRBV15 and TRBJ2-7; TRBD1 matches 7 bases. In germline, CDR1 is LNHNV, CDR2 YYDKDF (reference sequence). V shed 3 bases, J shed 5 bases, and the junction held 13 bases outside the gene matches. The length of the CDR3 is 16 residues. The CDR3, as DNA: TGTGCCACCAGCAGCAGTTATCGGGGCAGGGGGAACGAGCAGTACTTC. Translating it yields CATSSSYRGRGNEQYF. The complete variable domain, with remaining parts taken from reference TRBV15 and TRBJ2-7, reads DAMVIQNPRYQVTQFGKPVTLSCSQTLNHNVMYWYQQKSSQAPKLLFHYYDKDFNNEADTPDNFQSRRPNTSFCFLDIRSPGLGDTAMYLCATSSSYRGRGNEQYFGPGTRLTVT.

The V gene is TRBV20-1, the J gene TRBJ1-1; the D gene is possibly TRBD1 (5 bases). The germline V gene encodes CDR1 DFQATT and CDR2 SNEGSKA (reference sequence). CDR3 size: 11 residues. This CDR3 is CSGRGNTEAFF. CDR3 DNA sequence: TGCAGCGGGAGGGGGAACACTGAAGCTTTCTTT.

This clone was seen only a few times. For the CDR3, the DNA is TGTGCCAGTAGTACATCCAGACAGAACTATGGCTACACCTTC. This encodes CASSTSRQNYGYTF. The genes are TRBV19 and TRBJ1-2; TRBD1 might be the D (5 bases). Germline values: CDR1 LNHDA, CDR2 SQIVND (reference sequence). V was clipped by 4 bases and J by 2 bases, with 11 bases between them. The CDR3 length is 14 residues. Using reference TRBV19 and TRBJ1-2 for the parts outside the CDR3, the full variable domain is DGGITQSPKYLFRKEGQNVTLSCEQNLNHDAMYWYRQDPGQGLRLIYYSQIVNDFQKGDIAEGYSVSREKKESFPLTVTSAQKNPTAFYLCASSTSRQNYGYTFGSGTRLTVV.

CDR3: CASSLTGGAGEAFF. Here the CDR3 DNA reads TGTGCCAGCAGCTTAACAGGGGGCGCCGGTGAAGCTTTCTTT. The chain employs TRBV11-2 and TRBJ1-1; 9 nucleotides agree with TRBD1. This CDR3 contains 14 residues. CDR1 SGHAT and CDR2 FQNNGV come from the germline V gene. V lost 2 bases, J lost 7 bases, and 5 bases stayed unmatched.

This clone was recorded at least ten times. The chain is built from TRBV14 and TRBJ2-7; a weak D match, TRBD1 (5 bases). The CDR3 length is 14 residues. CDR1 and CDR2 (germline): SGHDN, FVKESK. V was clipped by 4 bases and J by 1 base, with 11 bases between them. CDR3 loop: CASSRTPLSYEQYF. The CDR3 coding sequence is TGTGCCAGCAGCCGGACACCCCTTTCCTACGAGCAGTACTTC.

V gene TRBV10-3 combines with J gene TRBJ1-5; 7 nucleotides line up with TRBD1. V trimming: 5 bases; J trimming: 5 bases; junction bases outside the gene matches: 3. CDR3 length equals 13 residues. Germline V gives CDR1 ENHRY, CDR2 SYGVKD. The CDR3, as DNA: TGTGCCATCAGTAGACAGGGTGATCAGCCCCAGCATTTT. Translating gives CAISRQGDQPQHF.

V gene TRBV7-3 combines with J gene TRBJ2-1; the match to TRBD2 covers 12 bases. The J segment lost 7 bases and the V segment lost 1 base, leaving 5 bases of the junction unmatched. CDR3 size: 16 residues. Germline CDR1 is SGHTA and CDR2 is FQGTGA. The CDR3 DNA follows: TGTGCCAGCAGCTTAAGTTTGACTAGCGGGGGAAATGAGCAGTTCTTC. Its translation: CASSLSLTSGGNEQFF.

The J gene is TRBJ1-2, the V gene TRBV30; D possibly corresponds to TRBD1 (5 bases). Germline CDR1 and CDR2: GTSNPN and SVGIG (reference sequence). The CDR3 extends over 13 amino acids. V was pared by 3 bases and J by 8 bases, with 16 bases between. The CDR3 here is CAWSGAPGDGYTF. CDR3 coding DNA: TGTGCCTGGAGCGGAGCTCCGGGGGACGGCTACACCTTC. Full variable domain (remainder filled in from reference TRBV30 and TRBJ1-2): SQTIHQWPATLVQPVGSPLSLECTVEGTSNPNLYWYRQAAGRGLQLLFYSVGIGQISSEVPQNLSASRPQDRQFILSSKKLLLSDSGFYLCAWSGAPGDGYTFGSGTRLTVV.